This paragraph reports one T cell receptor (beta chain). The same CDR3 arises from other DNA sequences in this sample as well. This sample was taken from a study of blood T cell repertoires in COVID-19. Study at large: Both acute and convalescent COVID-19 samples were obtained from the United States, Italy and Spain.

Method: immunoSEQ multiplex PCR; TCRdb's copy keeps in-frame clones and lacks some. Among around 370,000 clones listed, almost 90% were seen once. The length of the CDR3 is 17 residues. V trimming: 4 bases; J trimming: 3 bases; junction bases outside the gene matches: 6. The V gene's germline CDR1 is KGHDR and CDR2 SFDVKD. One Seattle source followed patients from active infection through their disease course. Source material: peripheral blood. This TCR was recovered from a woman in her 70s with COVID-19, enrolled during active disease. This sequence joins TRBV24-1 and TRBJ2-2; 11 nucleotides line up with TRBD1. The CDR3, as DNA: TGTGCCACCAGTGACCCTGGACAGGGGGCCCACACCGGGGAGCTGTTTTTT. It yields the protein CATSDPGQGAHTGELFF.